Listed below are T cell receptor beta chains from one sample, sequenced in a study of T cell responses to AZD1222 COVID-19 vaccine. Sequencing used immunoSEQ multiplex PCR; TCRdb keeps in-frame clones, though not all of them. The sample holds 110,000 or so clones, roughly 89% seen once. The sample here was peripheral blood, taken on day 0 of MenACWY control vaccination. The receptor source for this set is an adult in good health. Both conserved end residues are trimmed from each CDR3. D genes are given only for firm matches.

TRBV2,16,TRBD2,ASSLLPRRLAGGETQY
TRBV6-6,13,NA,ASSYSDRNTGELF
TRBV4-1,14,NA,ASSQGGTGGDQPQH
TRBV2,12,NA,ASSELALMGEQY
TRBV6-5,14,NA,ASSYSRRAGANVLT
TRBV7-8,16,TRBD1,ASSAPRDRRGMNTEAF
TRBV6-5,13,TRBD1,ASSYSSRQGRGYT
TRBV19,8,NA,ASSIHEQY
TRBV12-3/TRBV12-4,11,TRBD1,ASSPEQGKPQH
TRBV3-1/TRBV3-2,12,NA,ASSHGTVRYGYT
TRBV7-9,10,NA,ASRADDQPQH
TRBV28,10,NA,ASSYGSYGYT
TRBV10-3,19,TRBD1,AISEVIMGGTGFLPNTEAF
TRBV12-5,12,NA,ASGSEGPYQPQH
TRBV6-2/TRBV6-3,11,TRBD2,ASSPPGGETQY
TRBV19,14,TRBD2,ASSIKAGGLYNEQF
TRBV5-1,12,NA,ASSLALVNTEAF
TRBV11-2,12,NA,ASSLGPLPETQY
TRBV14,9,NA,ASSAADTQY
TRBV5-4,15,NA,ASSLGQGRTTYNEQF
TRBV7-2,14,NA,ASSLAGEGIDYGYT
TRBV7-2,12,TRBD1,ASSLVGQGSEQF
TRBV6-1,11,TRBD1,ASGQGSNQPQH
TRBV4-1,13,TRBD1,ASSQSRDRGEKLF
TRBV5-4,12,NA,ASSLGGRRTEAF
TRBV6-5,14,TRBD1,ASSYSRAGGFGGYT
TRBV7-8,10,TRBD1,ASSQGVQPQH
TRBV5-6,12,NA,ASSPGGHRGEQF
TRBV20-1,14,NA,SASQVGQGYQQRQF
TRBV30,13,TRBD2,AWSELAGKAETQY
TRBV29-1,9,TRBD1,SVQGARGYT
TRBV5-1,12,NA,ASSQGTGVTEAF
TRBV7-9,11,NA,ASSAGGGTEAF
TRBV12-3/TRBV12-4,9,NA,ASSARGEQY
TRBV27,13,NA,ASSLRQSYQETQY
TRBV13,11,NA,ASSSAGNEKLF
TRBV9,13,NA,ASSELGHLINEQF
TRBV19,12,TRBD1,ASSPGDRVHEQY
TRBV3-1/TRBV3-2,10,NA,ASSQEGGDST
TRBV15,13,NA,ATSRGQIADYGYT
TRBV7-8,12,NA,ASRAGAANEKLF
TRBV6-5,12,TRBD2,ASSSLADSYEQY
TRBV7-9,13,TRBD1,ASSLFQGVADEQF
TRBV19,10,NA,ASSILNSPLH
TRBV5-6,10,NA,ASSWIYYGYT
TRBV5-5,12,NA,ASSRMGSGNTIY
TRBV21-1,14,NA,ASSKPPGDRERGYT
TRBV23-1,11,NA,ASTQSLNEKLF
TRBV23-1,12,NA,ASSLRDRTGELF
TRBV21-1,13,NA,ASSDRTSGGDEQY
TRBV18,12,NA,ASSPGLFREEQY
TRBV27,11,NA,ASSPDRFQPQH
TRBV18,13,TRBD1,ASSRSQGSNQPQH
TRBV7-9,14,NA,ASSPREAVNTDTQY
TRBV9,14,TRBD1,ASSRDRGLNTGELF
TRBV29-1,12,NA,SVGAGLFDYGYT
TRBV7-9,13,TRBD2,ASSSTSAYTDTQY
TRBV11-2,9,NA,ASSLGGEAF